This TCR beta chain comes out of a study of CD8 T cells in Susac syndrome. Deletions cut 0 bases from V and 2 bases from J, with 12 bases between. Germline V CDR1 and CDR2: SGHRS, YFSETQ. The CDR3 loop spans 16 amino acids. Recently defined diagnostic criteria for definite or probable disease were fulfilled by Susac syndrome patients. The RNA input was roughly 0.45 to 1 ug, and it was reverse transcribed with random hexamers. Across 54 Vbeta and 13 Jbeta, TCR beta CDR3 was amplified with immunoSEQ multiplex PCR. TCRdb used MiXCR to reprocess the immunoSEQ multiplex PCR reads, holding one entry per CDR3 protein. The sample includes around 230,000 distinct CDR3 sequences, 90% to 97% of them seen just once.

Sequenced: CD4+ T cells from PBMCs. This chain joins TRBV5-1 and TRBJ2-1; D is perhaps TRBD1 or TRBD2 (5 bases each). The clonotype was recovered from a human donor with Susac syndrome. DNA for the CDR3: TGCGCCAGCAGCTTGGCGGGGCTGGGGGCCTACAATGAGCAGTTCTTC. The encoded protein is CASSLAGLGAYNEQFF.